This T cell receptor (beta chain) was captured in a study of regulatory dendritic cells for organ transplantation. Overall study findings and caveats: Memory CD8+ T cells were the most oligoclonal; naive cells were highly diverse. Of resting T cell subsets, memory CD8+ had the most alloreactive clonotypes. Alloreactive memory CD8+ T cell pools varied considerably between individuals.

This clone was observed a few times. The antigen remains unidentified. Sequenced by immunoSEQ multiplex PCR; TCRdb stores in-frame clones only, minus some. The table has roughly 34,000 clones, 85% to 90% seen once. The sample comprised naive CD4+ T cells from blood. Subset given: CD45RA+ naive T cells. The TCR was taken from a human donor in good health.

The CDR3 loop is CAISTLDRPEGYTF. The CDR3 DNA reads TGTGCCATCAGTACCCTGGACAGGCCTGAGGGCTACACCTTC. This chain uses TRBV10-3 with TRBJ1-2; 7 bases fit TRBD1. V was clipped by 5 bases and J by 8 bases; unmatched bases: 11. CDR1 and CDR2 (germline): ENHRY, SYGVKD. The CDR3 runs 14 residues.